These 15 T cell receptor beta chains share one sample of origin, sequenced in a study of blood T cell repertoires in COVID-19. Method: immunoSEQ multiplex PCR; TCRdb's copy keeps in-frame clones and lacks some. The sample has 30,000 to 40,000 clones; 80% to 90% are singletons. The sample was peripheral blood. All receptors derive from a man in his 60s with COVID-19, enrolled during active disease.

The genes are TRBV5-1 and TRBJ1-2; 10 positions agree with TRBD1. There are 13 residues in the CDR3. The V segment lost 4 bases and the J segment 8 bases; nucleotides outside the gene matches: 5. The V gene's germline CDR1 is SGHRS and CDR2 YFSETQ. As DNA, the CDR3 is TGCGCCAGCAGCCCCGGGACAGGGGACGGCTACACCTTC. It yields the protein CASSPGTGDGYTF.

V and J are TRBV5-1 and TRBJ2-7, with 13 positions matching TRBD2. The trim removed 2 bases at V and 4 bases at J, leaving 9 bases unmatched. The length of the CDR3 is 17 residues. Germline CDR1 is SGHRS and CDR2 is YFSETQ. The CDR3 coding sequence is TGCGCCAGCAGCTTCATTTCCGGACTAGCGGGAGTGTACGAGCAGTACTTC. Its translation: CASSFISGLAGVYEQYF.

J is TRBJ1-2 and V is TRBV7-9; D is unresolved. Trimming cost V 4 bases and J 1 base, with 16 bases left between them. Germline V gives CDR1 SEHNR, CDR2 FQNEAQ (reference sequence). This CDR3 is built from 16 residues. The CDR3 DNA sequence: TGTGCCAGCAGCTCTGCAGGCCTAGCCCTTAACTATGGCTACACCTTC. It encodes CASSSAGLALNYGYTF.

The rearrangement links TRBV28 to TRBJ1-6, with D unclear. Trimming stripped 5 bases from V and 7 bases from J, with 15 bases between. From germline, CDR1 is MDHEN and CDR2 SYDVKM. The CDR3 runs 15 residues. In DNA form, the CDR3 reads TGTGCCAGCAGTAGTTGGAACTCCGGGAATTCACCCCTCCACTTT. The encoded protein is CASSSWNSGNSPLHF.

The genes are TRBV5-8 and TRBJ1-3; D remains ambiguous. Germline V gives CDR1 SGHTS, CDR2 YDEGEE. Trimming removed 3 bases from V and 4 bases from J, with 5 bases in between. The CDR3 length is 12 residues. Here the CDR3 reads CASSSEGNTIYF. As DNA, the CDR3 is TGTGCCAGCAGCTCTGAGGGAAACACCATATATTTT. Full variable domain (outside the CDR3, taken from reference TRBV5-8 and TRBJ1-3): EAGVTQSPTHLIKTRGQQATLRCSPISGHTSVYWYQQALGLGLQFLLWYDEGEERNRGNFPPRFSGRQFPNYSSELNVNALELEDSALYLCASSSEGNTIYFGEGSWLTVV.

The V and J genes are TRBV6-4 and TRBJ1-5; tentative D call: TRBD1 (6 bases). Germline V gene lookup returns CDR1 MRHNA and CDR2 SNTAGT. The V end lost 6 bases, the J end lost 8 bases, and 14 bases lay between the germline ends. CDR3 length: 13 amino acids. DNA of the CDR3: TGTGCCAGCAGCCCGGAGGGGGGGAAGCCCCAGCATTTT. The encoded protein is CASSPEGGKPQHF.

The CDR3 nucleotides are TGTGCCAGCAGCTTTCAGGGGATCGGGGCCAACGTCCTGACTTTC. Translated: CASSFQGIGANVLTF. This rearrangement joins TRBV3-1 (or the pseudogene TRBV3-2) to TRBJ2-6; D is possibly TRBD1 (6 bases). The CDR3 length is 15 residues. CDR1 is LGHDT and CDR2 is YNNKEL in the germline V gene (reference sequence). The ends were cut back, 5 bases at V and 4 bases at J, with 12 bases in the middle.

The V gene is TRBV7-6, the J gene TRBJ1-3; D may be TRBD1 (5 bases). This CDR3 region has 17 residues. V was shortened by 5 bases and J by 0 bases, with 17 bases between the two germline ends. The germline gives CDR1 SGHVS, CDR2 FNYEAQ. The CDR3 sequence is CASSAFEGHLSGNTIYF. The CDR3 DNA follows: TGTGCCAGCAGCGCCTTCGAAGGACACCTCTCTGGAAACACCATATATTTT.

This clone appeared once. The V and J genes are TRBV11-2 and TRBJ1-4, with 8 nucleotides matching TRBD1. CDR1 is SGHAT and CDR2 is FQNNGV in the germline V gene. Germline trimming cut 5 bases from V and 6 bases from J; bases unmatched to any gene: 11. This CDR3 contains 16 residues. The CDR3 loop reads CASSLYFDRGDEKLFF. CDR3 bases: TGTGCCAGCAGCCTCTATTTCGACAGGGGCGATGAAAAACTGTTTTTT.

The V call is TRBV28, the J call TRBJ2-4, with D possibly TRBD2 on 5 matching bases. CDR3 length equals 16 residues. Germline assignment: CDR1 MDHEN and CDR2 SYDVKM. V was pared by 3 bases and J by 5 bases, with 17 bases between. The CDR3 nucleotides read TGTGCCAGCAGTTTTCGGAGAGGGCAGGACCAAAACATTCAGTACTTC. Its protein is CASSFRRGQDQNIQYF.

J is TRBJ1-5 and V is TRBV4-2; D is ambiguous. V lost 1 base to trimming and J lost 2 bases, with 12 bases between them. Germline CDR1 reads LGHNA; CDR2 reads YNFKEQ. The CDR3 has 16 residues. CDR3 nucleotides: TGTGCCAGCAGCCAAGGTCAGAGTCAGGGCAATCAGCCCCAGCATTTT. Amino acids: CASSQGQSQGNQPQHF.

CDR3 DNA: TGTGCCAGTAGTACAACAGGGGGCGGACAGCCCCAGCATTTT. The encoded protein is CASSTTGGGQPQHF. The V gene is TRBV19, the J gene TRBJ1-5; 9 nucleotides line up with TRBD1. The CDR3 contains 14 residues. Per germline, CDR1 LNHDA and CDR2 SQIVND (reference sequence). Trimming at V came to 4 bases and at J to 7 bases, leaving 5 bases not matched to a gene.

This clone was found once. The chain has TRBV4-1 and TRBJ1-2; 7 positions agree with TRBD1. After removal of 4 bases from V and 1 base from J, the junction contained 15 bases not matched to a gene. Germline V gives CDR1 MGHRA, CDR2 YSYEKL. The CDR3 is 18 residues long. The CDR3 protein is CASSPGNGQAAFNYGYTF. CDR3 nucleotide sequence: TGCGCCAGCAGCCCGGGGAATGGACAGGCCGCGTTTAACTATGGCTACACCTTC.

The rearrangement links TRBV7-6 to TRBJ1-1, with 8 bases lining up with TRBD1. CDR3 length: 15 residues. The germline V gene has CDR1 SGHVS and CDR2 FNYEAQ. V was pared by 1 base and J by 2 bases, with 3 bases of the junction left unmatched. CDR3: CASSLGGQGNTEAFF. The CDR3 bases are TGTGCCAGCAGCTTAGGCGGACAGGGTAACACTGAAGCTTTCTTT.

The chain has TRBV6-5 and TRBJ1-2; TRBD1 is a possible D gene (6 bases). Germline V gene data show CDR1 as MNHEY and CDR2 as SVGAGI. V was trimmed by 0 bases and J by 4 bases, leaving 12 bases between them. The CDR3 consists of 15 residues. The CDR3: CASSYSGRGAYGYTF. The CDR3 DNA is TGTGCCAGCAGTTACTCGGGCAGGGGAGCCTATGGCTACACCTTC.